This paragraph reports one T cell receptor beta chain. Profiling relied on immunoSEQ multiplex PCR, and the TCRdb table lists in-frame clones only, not all of them. The profile shows some 96,000 clones, around 88% of them singletons. The sample is drawn from a study of blood T cell repertoires in COVID-19. Germline CDR1 is SEHNR and CDR2 is FQNEAQ (reference sequence). The CDR3 length is 14 residues. V dropped 5 bases and J dropped 6 bases, with 13 bases sitting between them. The sequence derives from a human donor in a cohort sampled during active COVID-19. V gene TRBV7-9 combines with J gene TRBJ2-2, with a tentative D call TRBD1 (6 bases). Sample: peripheral blood. The DNA of the CDR3 is TGTGCCAGCAGCCCAGGGGTGGAGGCCGGGGAGCTGTTTTTT. Amino acid sequence: CASSPGVEAGELFF.